The rows below give T cell receptor beta chains drawn from one sample of a study of somatic mutations in cytotoxic T cells in rheumatoid arthritis. TCRdb keeps only in-frame clones here, not all; method: immunoSEQ multiplex PCR. This table has 15,000 to 20,000 clones, roughly four fifths appearing once. The specimen was CD8+ T cells sorted from blood. The receptors shown here come from a woman aged 45-65 years with rheumatoid arthritis. CDR3s include the opening cysteine and the closing phenylalanine or tryptophan. A D gene is named only where the DNA matches it firmly. The listing skips clone size in some rows; elsewhere it reads once, few, many or a size class.

V	J	D	size	CDR3	DNA
TRBV7-9	TRBJ2-1	TRBD2	-	CASSLASGRRDEQFF	TGTGCCAGCAGCTTGGCTAGCGGGAGGCGGGATGAGCAGTTCTTC
TRBV7-9	TRBJ2-7	-	medium-sized	CASSLADYEQYF	TGTGCCAGCAGCTTAGCAGATTACGAGCAGTACTTC
TRBV2	TRBJ1-5	-	-	CASSPQTVSNQPQHF	TGTGCCAGCAGTCCCCAGACAGTAAGCAATCAGCCCCAGCATTTT
TRBV19	TRBJ2-5	-	-	CASSISTREETQYF	TGTGCCAGTAGTATTAGTACGAGGGAAGAGACCCAGTACTTC
TRBV9	TRBJ2-1	TRBD2	-	CASSPPSGPTYNEQFF	TGTGCCAGCAGCCCCCCTAGCGGGCCCACCTACAATGAGCAGTTCTTC
TRBV29-1	TRBJ2-7	TRBD1	-	CSVDEGGQGVYEQYF	TGCAGCGTTGATGAAGGGGGACAGGGGGTTTACGAGCAGTACTTC
TRBV30	TRBJ2-7	-	-	CAWRDGGGKYEQYF	TGTGCCTGGAGGGACGGGGGCGGGAAGTACGAGCAGTACTTC
TRBV4-2	TRBJ1-1	TRBD1	few	CASSQTGTGAAEAFF	TGTGCCAGCAGCCAAACCGGGACAGGGGCAGCTGAAGCTTTCTTT
TRBV7-9	TRBJ2-7	TRBD2	few	CASSGRDRPYEQYF	TGTGCCAGCAGCGGGAGGGACCGACCCTACGAGCAGTACTTC
TRBV7-2	TRBJ2-4	-	few	CASSSSGTVAKNIQYF	TGTGCCAGCAGCTCCTCGGGAACAGTAGCCAAAAACATTCAGTACTTC
TRBV10-1	TRBJ1-1	-	-	CASAGHNTEAFF	TGCGCCAGCGCCGGACATAACACTGAAGCTTTCTTT
TRBV18	TRBJ2-1	TRBD1	-	CASSPGQGLDNEQFF	TGTGCCAGCTCACCCGGACAGGGACTCGACAATGAGCAGTTCTTC
TRBV6-6	TRBJ2-3	TRBD1	-	CASSYSATGGIDTQYF	TGTGCCAGCAGTTACTCGGCGACAGGGGGCATCGATACGCAGTATTTT
TRBV11-3	TRBJ2-2	-	-	CASSFHTGELFF	TGTGCCAGCAGCTTTCACACCGGGGAGCTGTTTTTT
TRBV11-2	TRBJ1-1	-	-	CASRLDRRMNTEAFF	TGTGCCAGCAGACTCGACAGAAGGATGAACACTGAAGCTTTCTTT
TRBV9	TRBJ2-3	-	-	CASSVGGDDTQYF	TGTGCCAGCAGCGTAGGCGGGGATGATACGCAGTATTTT
TRBV4-2	TRBJ1-2	-	few	CASSQGLTVVYGYTF	TGTGCCAGCAGCCAAGGTTTAACGGTTGTCTATGGCTACACCTTC
TRBV6-1	TRBJ2-1	TRBD2	-	CASSETGGSYNEQFF	TGTGCCAGCAGTGAAACGGGGGGTTCCTACAATGAGCAGTTCTTC
TRBV7-3	TRBJ2-2	-	-	CASSPDKTGELFF	TGTGCCAGCAGCCCGGATAAAACCGGGGAGCTGTTTTTT
TRBV4-3	TRBJ2-5	TRBD1	once	CASTTGQGEETQYF	TGCGCCAGCACCACGGGGCAGGGGGAAGAGACCCAGTACTTC
TRBV7-9	TRBJ1-3	TRBD1	-	CASSQDRGTGNTIYF	TGTGCCAGCAGCCAAGACAGGGGGACTGGAAACACCATATATTTT
TRBV12-5	TRBJ2-3	TRBD2	-	CASGSRPLFSGGSTTDTQYF	TGTGCTAGTGGTTCGAGACCCCTTTTTAGCGGGGGGAGCACCACAGATACGCAGTATTTT